This is a list of T cell receptor beta chains from one sample in a study of molecular identifiers for immune sequencing clone quantification. TCRdb re-analysed the PCR reads in MiXCR, keeping a single row per CDR3 protein. Of 97,000 or so distinct CDR3 sequences detected, 20% to 25% appear once; the ten largest clones hold roughly 0.94%. The specimen was naive CD8+ T cells from blood, with Jurkat cell RNA spiked in. The receptors originated from a human donor in good health. Some libraries in this study had Jurkat cell RNA spiked in. CDR3s include the opening cysteine and the closing phenylalanine or tryptophan. The order of the fields is clone size, V gene, D gene, J gene, CDR3 protein, CDR3 DNA. The D gene is left open where the match is weak. Rows give clone size only sometimes, using once, few, many, or a class for an expanded clone.

size: -; V: TRBV7-2; D: TRBD1; J: TRBJ1-2; CDR3: CASSRFTGASGYTF; DNA: TGTGCCAGCAGCAGATTCACAGGGGCTTCTGGCTACACCTTC
size: -; V: TRBV9; D: -; J: TRBJ2-2; CDR3: CASSVGGAMTGELFF; DNA: TGTGCCAGCAGCGTTGGGGGGGCCATGACCGGGGAGCTGTTTTTT
size: many; V: TRBV27; D: TRBD2; J: TRBJ2-7; CDR3: CASSPPGAGVDEQYF; DNA: TGTGCCAGCAGTCCGCCAGGAGCGGGAGTGGACGAGCAGTACTTC
size: many; V: TRBV12-3/TRBV12-4; D: TRBD2; J: TRBJ2-3; CDR3: CASNRGAGGTDTQYF; DNA: TGTGCCAGCAATCGGGGGGCGGGAGGAACAGATACGCAGTATTTT
size: many; V: TRBV4-3; D: TRBD2; J: TRBJ2-5; CDR3: CASSPGLVVETQYF; DNA: TGCGCCAGCAGCCCAGGACTAGTAGTGGAGACCCAGTACTTC
size: many; V: TRBV20-1; D: TRBD2; J: TRBJ2-7; CDR3: CSALLDIAGSYEQYF; DNA: TGCAGTGCCCTTTTGGATATAGCGGGGAGCTACGAGCAGTACTTC
size: few; V: TRBV7-9; D: -; J: TRBJ2-7; CDR3: CASSLGGDQDQRYEQYF; DNA: TGTGCCAGCAGCTTAGGGGGTGACCAGGACCAGCGCTACGAGCAGTACTTC
size: many; V: TRBV19; D: -; J: TRBJ2-3; CDR3: CASSLGQPDTQYF; DNA: TGTGCCAGTAGTCTAGGACAGCCAGATACGCAGTATTTT
size: -; V: TRBV6-5; D: -; J: TRBJ2-2; CDR3: CASTSGATGELFF; DNA: TGTGCCAGTACATCAGGGGCAACCGGGGAGCTGTTTTTT
size: -; V: TRBV28; D: -; J: TRBJ2-7; CDR3: CAGSSYRDRFGWQYF; DNA: TGTGCCGGCAGTTCCTACCGGGACCGCTTTGGGTGGCAGTACTTC
size: -; V: TRBV15; D: -; J: TRBJ2-7; CDR3: CATSRETQGSYEQYF; DNA: TGTGCCACCAGCAGAGAGACCCAGGGATCCTACGAGCAGTACTTC
size: many; V: TRBV11-2; D: TRBD1; J: TRBJ2-1; CDR3: CASSSWTGAEQFF; DNA: TGTGCCAGCAGCTCGTGGACAGGGGCTGAGCAGTTCTTC
size: many; V: TRBV7-9; D: -; J: TRBJ2-2; CDR3: CASSLVYSGEAGELFF; DNA: TGTGCCAGCAGCTTAGTTTACAGCGGAGAGGCCGGGGAGCTGTTTTTT
size: many; V: TRBV4-1; D: -; J: TRBJ2-7; CDR3: CASSQVRDEAYEQYF; DNA: TGCGCCAGCAGCCAAGTTCGGGACGAAGCCTACGAGCAGTACTTC
size: many; V: TRBV5-1; D: -; J: TRBJ1-5; CDR3: CASSLEGGNQPQHF; DNA: TGCGCCAGCAGCTTGGAAGGTGGTAATCAGCCCCAGCATTTT
size: many; V: TRBV5-1; D: -; J: TRBJ2-7; CDR3: CASSLVGNFDEQYF; DNA: TGCGCCAGCAGCTTGGTCGGGAACTTCGACGAGCAGTACTTC
size: -; V: TRBV20-1; D: TRBD2; J: TRBJ2-1; CDR3: CSARDPSGLYNEQFF; DNA: TGCAGTGCTAGAGATCCTAGCGGACTCTACAATGAGCAGTTCTTC
size: many; V: TRBV7-2; D: -; J: TRBJ2-1; CDR3: CASSLSHSTYNEQFF; DNA: TGTGCCAGCAGCCTCAGCCACTCTACCTACAATGAGCAGTTCTTC
size: once; V: TRBV9; D: TRBD2; J: TRBJ2-7; CDR3: CASSVDVGGSSYEQYF; DNA: TGTGCCAGCAGCGTGGATGTGGGGGGGAGCTCCTACGAGCAGTACTTC
size: many; V: TRBV4-3; D: -; J: TRBJ1-2; CDR3: CASSQDIGGAGYGYTF; DNA: TGCGCCAGCAGCCAAGATATCGGCGGGGCAGGGTATGGCTACACCTTC
size: many; V: TRBV14; D: TRBD1; J: TRBJ1-4; CDR3: CASSPPGQGGEKLFF; DNA: TGTGCCAGCAGCCCGCCGGGACAGGGGGGTGAAAAACTGTTTTTT
size: many; V: TRBV5-6; D: TRBD1; J: TRBJ1-5; CDR3: CASSDGTGGGNQPQHF; DNA: TGTGCCAGCAGCGATGGGACAGGGGGCGGCAATCAGCCCCAGCATTTT
size: -; V: TRBV11-2; D: -; J: TRBJ1-1; CDR3: CASSHQGGDTVAFF; DNA: TGTGCCAGCAGCCACCAAGGCGGGGACACTGTAGCTTTCTTT
size: once; V: TRBV3-1; D: -; J: TRBJ2-5; CDR3: CASSLDRGCQETQYF; DNA: TGTGCCAGCAGCCTCGATCGCGGGTGCCAAGAGACCCAGTACTTC
size: many; V: TRBV9; D: TRBD1; J: TRBJ2-3; CDR3: CASSVWTGSTDTQYF; DNA: TGTGCCAGCAGCGTATGGACAGGCTCCACAGATACGCAGTATTTT
size: -; V: TRBV4-3; D: -; J: TRBJ2-2; CDR3: CASSRGPHGDTGELFF; DNA: TGCGCCAGCAGCCGAGGGCCTCACGGAGACACCGGGGAGCTGTTTTTT
size: once; V: TRBV4-3; D: TRBD1; J: TRBJ2-1; CDR3: CASSPGQGEYEQFF; DNA: TGCGCCAGCAGCCCGGGACAGGGTGAATATGAGCAGTTCTTC
size: many; V: TRBV21-1; D: -; J: TRBJ2-3; CDR3: CASSSRQGVSADTQYF; DNA: TGTGCCAGCAGCAGTCGCCAGGGGGTCTCAGCAGATACGCAGTATTTT
size: -; V: TRBV7-2; D: TRBD2; J: TRBJ2-7; CDR3: CARRPDLAGAYEQYF; DNA: TGCGCCCGCAGACCTGATTTAGCGGGGGCCTACGAGCAGTACTTC
size: many; V: TRBV2; D: TRBD1; J: TRBJ1-2; CDR3: CASSGLRTGDTYGYTF; DNA: TGTGCCAGCAGTGGACTGCGGACAGGGGATACCTATGGCTACACCTTC
size: many; V: TRBV28; D: TRBD1; J: TRBJ1-1; CDR3: CASSGGTGVFVTEAFF; DNA: TGTGCCAGCAGTGGAGGGACAGGGGTGTTTGTCACTGAAGCTTTCTTT
size: many; V: TRBV5-1; D: -; J: TRBJ2-5; CDR3: CASTWEAGFQETQYF; DNA: TGCGCCAGCACCTGGGAGGCCGGGTTTCAAGAGACCCAGTACTTC
size: few; V: TRBV19; D: TRBD1; J: TRBJ2-3; CDR3: CASSPTGGRGTDTQYF; DNA: TGTGCCAGTAGTCCGACAGGGGGCCGGGGCACAGATACGCAGTATTTT
size: -; V: TRBV27; D: -; J: TRBJ2-3; CDR3: CASSLWGRGRDTQYF; DNA: TGTGCCAGCAGTTTATGGGGGCGGGGGAGGGATACGCAGTATTTT
size: few; V: TRBV6-2/TRBV6-3; D: -; J: TRBJ2-5; CDR3: CASSYRASDEETQYF; DNA: TGTGCCAGCAGTTACCGGGCTAGTGATGAAGAGACCCAGTACTTC
size: many; V: TRBV13; D: -; J: TRBJ2-2; CDR3: CASRATKENTGELFF; DNA: TGTGCCAGCAGAGCCACAAAGGAGAACACCGGGGAGCTGTTTTTT
size: many; V: TRBV28; D: -; J: TRBJ1-5; CDR3: CASSPERHQPQHF; DNA: TGTGCCAGCAGTCCCGAAAGGCATCAGCCCCAGCATTTT
size: many; V: TRBV27; D: -; J: TRBJ1-1; CDR3: CASNPGFSRLNTEAFF; DNA: TGTGCCAGCAATCCAGGGTTCTCAAGGCTGAACACTGAAGCTTTCTTT
size: many; V: TRBV11-2; D: -; J: TRBJ2-7; CDR3: CASSWSTGIGEQYF; DNA: TGTGCCAGCAGCTGGAGTACGGGTATCGGCGAGCAGTACTTC
size: many; V: TRBV27; D: -; J: TRBJ2-3; CDR3: CASTSTDTQYF; DNA: TGTGCCAGCACCTCTACAGATACGCAGTATTTT
size: few; V: TRBV27; D: TRBD1; J: TRBJ2-2; CDR3: CASSLIGQGAFGELFF; DNA: TGTGCCAGCAGTTTAATAGGACAGGGGGCCTTCGGGGAGCTGTTTTTT
size: many; V: TRBV5-4; D: -; J: TRBJ1-1; CDR3: CASSLWGSTEAFF; DNA: TGTGCCAGCAGCTTGTGGGGAAGTACTGAAGCTTTCTTT
size: many; V: TRBV20-1; D: TRBD2; J: TRBJ2-3; CDR3: CSARLAGEGTQYF; DNA: TGCAGTGCTCGGCTAGCGGGAGAAGGTACGCAGTATTTT
size: -; V: TRBV14; D: -; J: TRBJ2-7; CDR3: CASSQGSAEQYF; DNA: TGTGCCAGCAGCCAGGGAAGCGCCGAGCAGTACTTC
size: many; V: TRBV7-9; D: -; J: TRBJ2-3; CDR3: CASRRETQGRADTQYF; DNA: TGTGCCAGCAGACGAGAAACTCAGGGGCGCGCAGATACGCAGTATTTT
size: many; V: TRBV3-1; D: -; J: TRBJ2-5; CDR3: CASTRSTGSETQYF; DNA: TGTGCCAGCACAAGAAGCACAGGAAGCGAGACCCAGTACTTC
size: many; V: TRBV19; D: -; J: TRBJ2-3; CDR3: CASSIWGEGTDTQYF; DNA: TGTGCCAGTAGTATATGGGGCGAGGGCACAGATACGCAGTATTTT
size: many; V: TRBV6-2/TRBV6-3; D: TRBD1; J: TRBJ2-7; CDR3: CASSSGTGHYEQYF; DNA: TGTGCCAGCAGTTCCGGGACAGGGCACTACGAGCAGTACTTC
size: few; V: TRBV12-3/TRBV12-4; D: TRBD2; J: TRBJ2-5; CDR3: CASSGTSGGAGQETQYF; DNA: TGTGCCAGCAGTGGGACTAGCGGGGGGGCCGGTCAAGAGACCCAGTACTTC
size: -; V: TRBV10-3; D: -; J: TRBJ2-7; CDR3: CAIKDDGFDDEQYF; DNA: TGTGCCATCAAAGATGACGGGTTCGATGACGAGCAGTACTTC
size: many; V: TRBV7-2; D: TRBD1; J: TRBJ2-1; CDR3: CASSLGQGDYNEQFF; DNA: TGTGCCAGCAGCTTAGGACAGGGGGATTACAATGAGCAGTTCTTC
size: few; V: TRBV7-2; D: -; J: TRBJ2-2; CDR3: CASSLVPSTGELFF; DNA: TGTGCCAGCAGCTTAGTCCCCTCGACCGGGGAGCTGTTTTTT
size: -; V: TRBV6-1; D: -; J: TRBJ2-7; CDR3: CAARGLLYPFAEQYF; DNA: TGTGCCGCCCGCGGACTCCTCTACCCGTTTGCCGAGCAGTACTTC
size: few; V: TRBV10-3; D: -; J: TRBJ2-1; CDR3: CAITRSSGSYNEQFF; DNA: TGTGCCATCACCCGTTCAAGCGGCTCCTACAATGAGCAGTTCTTC
size: -; V: TRBV3-1; D: -; J: TRBJ2-7; CDR3: CARRQDGRYEQYF; DNA: TGTGCCCGCCGCCAAGATGGGCGGTACGAGCAGTACTTC
size: -; V: TRBV19; D: -; J: TRBJ2-7; CDR3: CASGPGSSAQYF; DNA: TGTGCCAGTGGACCGGGATCCTCCGCGCAGTACTTC